The 19 T cell receptor beta chains below were found in one sample sequenced in a study of metastatic and nonmetastatic thyroid tumors. Every patient was untreated before thyroid surgery. TCRdb called clones again from the PCR reads with MiXCR. In the table there are about 85,000 clones, around 9.2% of which are singletons. The sequenced material came from blood. Every receptor here comes from a female donor with papillary thyroid cancer or a benign thyroid nodule (not recorded which). Some clones in this sample may be carry-over from other donors' samples.

There are many counts of this clone. The V call is TRBV5-1, the J call TRBJ2-7; 8 bases line up with TRBD2. After removal of 4 bases from V and 6 bases from J, the junction contained 9 bases not matched to a gene. CDR1 and CDR2 (germline): SGHRS, YFSETQ. The CDR3 is made up of 14 amino acids. The CDR3 loop reads CASSHSGGEGEQYF. The CDR3 DNA follows: TGCGCCAGCAGCCACTCCGGGGGGGAGGGCGAGCAGTACTTC.

For the CDR3, the DNA is TGTGCCAGCAGCCACTCGGCCGGGGAAAAACTGTTTTTT. Translated, it gives CASSHSAGEKLFF. The chain uses TRBV3-1 and TRBJ1-4; D uncertain. Germline V lookup: CDR1 LGHDT, CDR2 YNNKEL (reference sequence). V was pared by 3 bases and J by 8 bases, with 10 bases between. This CDR3 has 13 residues.

This clone was seen a handful of times. The chain employs TRBV28 and TRBJ2-7, with D possibly TRBD1 on 5 matching bases. Trimming cost V 2 bases and J 2 bases, with 10 bases left between them. CDR3 length: 14 amino acids. CDR1 MDHEN and CDR2 SYDVKM come from the germline V gene. The CDR3 DNA reads as TGTGCCAGCAGTTTAGATCAGGGAACCTACGAGCAGTACTTC. This gives the protein CASSLDQGTYEQYF. Together with reference TRBV28 and TRBJ2-7, the CDR3 gives the full variable domain: DVKVTQSSRYLVKRTGEKVFLECVQDMDHENMFWYRQDPGLGLRLIYFSYDVKMKEKGDIPEGYSVSREKKERFSLILESASTNQTSMYLCASSLDQGTYEQYFGPGTRLTVT.

The chain joins TRBV25-1 to TRBJ2-3; 9 positions agree with TRBD2. Germline V CDR1 and CDR2: MGHDK, SYGVNS. The V and J ends lost 10 bases and 0 bases, in that order; junction bases with no gene match: 5. The CDR3 contains 14 residues. DNA for the CDR3: TGTGCCATCTCTAGCGGGGTTAGCACAGATACGCAGTATTTT. This sequence encodes CAISSGVSTDTQYF.

There are many counts of this clone. The V gene is TRBV18, the J gene TRBJ2-5; D gene unclear. In germline, CDR1 is KGHSH, CDR2 LQKENI. Trimming took 5 bases from V and 2 from J, leaving 12 bases between them. The CDR3 sequence is 14 residues long. The CDR3 region is CASSDSGAQETQYF. The DNA of the CDR3 is TGTGCCAGCTCAGACTCAGGAGCACAAGAGACCCAGTACTTC.

This clone has a count of ten or more. The chain is built from TRBV5-1 and TRBJ2-7; D is perhaps TRBD2 (5 bases). The V end lost 0 bases, the J end lost 7 bases, and 11 bases lay between the germline ends. The CDR3 is made up of 13 amino acids. Germline CDR1 SGHRS, CDR2 YFSETQ. In DNA form, the CDR3 reads TGCGCCAGCAGCTTGGAACGGGGTCGGGAGCAGTACTTC. It specifies CASSLERGREQYF.

This clone has a count of ten or more. V gene TRBV6-1 combines with J gene TRBJ1-2; no clear D. CDR3 size: 13 residues. The V gene's germline CDR1 is MNHNS and CDR2 SASEGT. V dropped 4 bases and J dropped 5 bases, with 11 bases sitting between them. The CDR3 sequence: CASSADFPYGYTF. The CDR3 region has the DNA TGTGCCAGCAGTGCGGACTTCCCTTATGGCTACACCTTC.

This clone was counted at least ten times. V is TRBV7-3 and J is TRBJ2-2; TRBD1 matches 7 bases. V shed 5 bases and J 6 bases; nucleotides not matched to a gene: 3. Per the germline V gene, CDR1 is SGHTA and CDR2 is FQGTGA. This CDR3 is 13 amino acids long. Here the CDR3 DNA reads TGTGCCAGCAGCCCGACAGGGTCCGGGGAGCTGTTTTTT. Translated: CASSPTGSGELFF.

V and J are TRBV10-2 and TRBJ1-6, with a tentative D call TRBD1 (6 bases). The CDR3 sequence is 14 residues long. CDR1 and CDR2 (germline): WSHSY, SAAADI. Trimming removed 3 bases from V and 5 bases from J, with 8 bases in between. This chain's CDR3 is CASSERTDNSPLHF. In DNA, the CDR3 is TGCGCCAGCAGTGAAAGGACAGATAATTCACCCCTCCACTTT.

Many counts were recorded for this clone. The chain employs TRBV19 and TRBJ1-5; 9 positions match TRBD1. V trimming: 6 bases; J trimming: 5 bases; junction bases outside the gene matches: 11. CDR3 size: 16 residues. CDR1 and CDR2 from the germline V gene are LNHDA and SQIVND (reference sequence). The CDR3 DNA reads as TGTGCCAGTAGCCCTATAGACAGGGGGGACCATCAGCCCCAGCATTTT. This sequence encodes CASSPIDRGDHQPQHF.

This clone was seen ten or more times. The chain joins TRBV6-1 to TRBJ1-2, with TRBD1 identical over 8 bases. CDR3 length: 13 amino acids. The ends lost 5 bases at V and 7 bases at J; junction bases unmatched: 6. In germline, CDR1 is MNHNS, CDR2 SASEGT. In DNA form, the CDR3 reads TGTGCCAGCAGTTCATCTCAGGGGGCTGGCTACACCTTC. It is translated as CASSSSQGAGYTF.

Ten or more counts support this clone. The chain joins TRBV6-1 to TRBJ2-1, with D tentatively TRBD1 (7 bases). Looked up from germline, CDR1 is MNHNS and CDR2 is SASEGT. The CDR3 contains 13 residues. The germline V and J ends were trimmed by 7 bases and 4 bases, with 11 bases remaining between them. CDR3: CASIQGGYNEQFF. The DNA of the CDR3 is TGTGCCAGCATCCAGGGGGGTTACAATGAGCAGTTCTTC.

The table lists this clone with many counts. In the same sample, other DNA sequences code for this CDR3. This chain links TRBV6-1 with TRBJ2-1; the match to TRBD1 covers 10 bases. Germline V gene sequence: CDR1 MNHNS, CDR2 SASEGT. V lost 4 bases to trimming and J lost 0 bases; unmatched junction nucleotides: 3. The CDR3 loop spans 16 amino acids. The CDR3 DNA follows: TGTGCCAGCAGTGGGGACAGGGGCGGCTCCTACAATGAGCAGTTCTTC. Translating it yields CASSGDRGGSYNEQFF.

Ten or more counts support this clone. V and J are TRBV10-3 and TRBJ2-7, with TRBD1 identical over 8 bases. The V and J ends lost 10 bases and 1 base, in that order; junction bases with no gene match: 3. Germline V CDR1 and CDR2: ENHRY, SYGVKD. The CDR3 sequence is 12 residues long. Here the CDR3 DNA reads TGTGCCACCGGACAGGGATCCTACGAGCAGTACTTC. Translation: CATGQGSYEQYF.

This clone was counted between two and nine times. The rearrangement links TRBV12-3 or TRBV12-4 to TRBJ1-5, with D uncertain. The CDR3 runs to 14 residues. The V and J ends lost 5 bases and 4 bases respectively, with 12 bases between them. In nucleotides, the CDR3 is TGTGCCAGCAGTCCCCAGTCACGAAATCAGCCCCAGCATTTT. Its protein is CASSPQSRNQPQHF.

The chain uses TRBV5-1 and TRBJ1-5, with D unclear. Trimming stripped 4 bases from V and 3 bases from J, with 17 bases between. This CDR3 region has 16 residues. The germline V gene has CDR1 SGHRS and CDR2 YFSETQ. The CDR3 DNA follows: TGCGCCAGCAGCCCCGGACGGTATTGGATCAATCAGCCCCAGCATTTT. Translation: CASSPGRYWINQPQHF.

V gene TRBV10-3 combines with J gene TRBJ2-7, with D perhaps being TRBD1 or TRBD2 (6 bases each). Germline CDR1 is ENHRY and CDR2 is SYGVKD. The CDR3 extends over 13 amino acids. The V gene lost 4 bases and the J gene lost 2 bases, with 9 bases spanning the gap. The CDR3 bases are TGTGCCATCAGTGGGGGGGCCCCCTACGAGCAGTACTTC. Translation: CAISGGAPYEQYF.

V usage is TRBV11-2 and J usage is TRBJ1-1; TRBD1 might be the D (6 bases). In germline, CDR1 is SGHAT, CDR2 FQNNGV. This CDR3 comprises 16 residues. V lost 5 bases and J 2 bases, leaving 18 bases between the germline ends. Here the CDR3 DNA reads TGTGCCAGCAGCAGAGTACAGGGTATGAATAACACTGAAGCTTTCTTT. Its protein is CASSRVQGMNNTEAFF.

This clone was seen a few times. The genes are TRBV20-1 and TRBJ2-2; 8 bases align to TRBD1. Losses at the gene ends were 6 bases for V and 6 bases for J; bases not matched to a gene: 6. Germline V gene lookup returns CDR1 DFQATT and CDR2 SNEGSKA (reference sequence). The CDR3 consists of 13 residues. CDR3 sequence reads: CSASQGEAGELFF. The CDR3 bases are TGCAGTGCGTCACAGGGGGAGGCCGGGGAGCTGTTTTTT.